Included here is one T cell receptor beta chain sequence, with context. Its antigen is undetermined. These data are taken from a study of T cell responses to AZD1222 COVID-19 vaccine. The method was immunoSEQ multiplex PCR; TCRdb's version includes in-frame clones alone and lacks a portion of them. The table has roughly 250,000 clones, just over 90% seen once. Regarding the study as a whole: There were repertoire samples only from the period after the peak T cell response.

Germline loops: CDR1 SEHNR, CDR2 FQNEAQ (reference sequence). This CDR3 spans 14 amino acids. The germline V and J ends were trimmed by 1 base and 6 bases, with 12 bases remaining between them. This chain links TRBV7-9 with TRBJ1-2, with D unresolved. This material consisted of peripheral blood, taken on day 0 of AZD1222 vaccination. This TCR was recovered from an adult in good health. The CDR3 sequence is CASSLDPVPHGYTF. The CDR3 DNA follows: TGTGCCAGCAGCTTAGATCCCGTGCCTCATGGCTACACCTTC.